One and the same sample provided the 7 T cell receptor beta chains below, sequenced in a study of cytomegalovirus exposure and HLA in healthy donors. The PCR contained 60 Vbeta and 13 Jbeta primers. TCRdb keeps only in-frame clones here, not all; method: immunoSEQ multiplex PCR. The profile shows approximately 100,000 clones, 75% of them singletons. Sequenced: PBMCs. Receptors originate from a man aged 50 to 59 in good health and CMV-seronegative.

This clone was seen a few times. The chain joins TRBV18 to TRBJ2-2; D is undetermined. CDR3 length: 15 residues. With 3 bases removed from V and 4 bases from J, the gap between germline ends came to 12 bases. The V gene's germline CDR1 is KGHSH and CDR2 LQKENI. The CDR3 is CASSPTLGITGELFF. CDR3 coding DNA: TGTGCCAGCTCACCGACACTTGGTATCACCGGGGAGCTGTTTTTT.

This chain uses TRBV19 with TRBJ1-5; D may be TRBD1 (6 bases). Between the trimmed V and J ends, which lost 5 bases and 2 bases, there was a span of 16 bases. Germline loops: CDR1 LNHDA, CDR2 SQIVND (reference sequence). The CDR3 is 16 residues long. The DNA of the CDR3 is TGTGCCAGTAGTCACACAGGGTTTGGGGGCAATCAGCCCCAGCATTTT. Translation: CASSHTGFGGNQPQHF. Based on the CDR3 plus reference TRBV19 and TRBJ1-5, the full variable domain is DGGITQSPKYLFRKEGQNVTLSCEQNLNHDAMYWYRQDPGQGLRLIYYSQIVNDFQKGDIAEGYSVSREKKESFPLTVTSAQKNPTAFYLCASSHTGFGGNQPQHFGDGTRLSIL.

V and J are TRBV5-4 and TRBJ2-5; possible D gene TRBD2, 5 bases. V shed 1 base and J shed 4 bases, with 11 bases lying between them. CDR1 is SGHNT, CDR2 YYREEE, per germline (reference sequence). This CDR3 contains 14 residues. CDR3 protein: CASSLRRVGETQYF. As DNA, the CDR3 is TGTGCCAGCAGCTTGAGGCGGGTTGGAGAGACCCAGTACTTC.

The V and J genes are TRBV5-1 and TRBJ2-1; D is unclear. CDR1 is SGHRS and CDR2 is YFSETQ in the germline V gene. Trimming stripped 3 bases from V and 7 bases from J, with 5 bases between. This CDR3 is 11 amino acids long. The CDR3 nucleotides read TGCGCCAGCAGCTCGAGGAATGAGCAGTTCTTC. Protein: CASSSRNEQFF.

Here the CDR3 reads CAISFPGTGGTSGELFF. DNA of the CDR3: TGTGCCATCAGCTTCCCAGGGACGGGAGGGACCTCCGGGGAGCTGTTTTTT. The chain joins TRBV10-3 to TRBJ2-2; the match to TRBD2 covers 8 bases. J was trimmed by 6 bases and V by 6 bases; bases with no gene match: 15. CDR3 length equals 17 residues. Germline CDR1 reads ENHRY; CDR2 reads SYGVKD.

The J gene is TRBJ2-1, the V gene TRBV19; no clear D. The CDR3 spans 11 residues. V gave up 4 bases and J gave up 12 bases, with 10 bases separating them. In germline, CDR1 is LNHDA, CDR2 SQIVND (reference sequence). CDR3 sequence reads: CASSSGSGQFF. In DNA, the CDR3 is TGTGCCAGTAGTAGCGGTTCGGGGCAGTTCTTC. The whole variable domain, remainder taken from reference TRBV19 and TRBJ2-1, is DGGITQSPKYLFRKEGQNVTLSCEQNLNHDAMYWYRQDPGQGLRLIYYSQIVNDFQKGDIAEGYSVSREKKESFPLTVTSAQKNPTAFYLCASSSGSGQFFGPGTRLTVL.

The chain uses TRBV18 and TRBJ2-4; 10 bases are a match to TRBD1. Germline V gene lookup returns CDR1 KGHSH and CDR2 LQKENI. The CDR3 is 15 residues long. V shed 3 bases and J 6 bases; nucleotides not matched to a gene: 5. This CDR3 is CASSPDRGYGNIQYF. For the CDR3, the DNA is TGTGCCAGCTCACCGGACAGGGGGTATGGAAACATTCAGTACTTC.